This T cell receptor (beta chain) was recovered during a study of siplizumab effects on memory and regulatory T cells. Notes on the study in general: Of the proliferating CD4+ or CD8+ clones, roughly 80-97% lacked a naive or memory phenotype that could be assigned.

The germline CDR1 and CDR2 sequences are MNHEY and SVGAGI. The V and J ends lost 8 bases and 4 bases, in that order; junction bases with no gene match: 9. This CDR3 region has 14 residues. Regarding this clone: What it binds is unknown.

Profiled with immunoSEQ multiplex PCR; TCRdb holds only in-frame clones, not every one. The sample lists about 120,000 clones; about 94% were seen once. The TCR originated in a human donor in good health. The gene calls are TRBV6-5 and TRBJ2-5, with 8 bases aligning to TRBD1. Sequencing input: non-Treg CD4+ T cells sorted from blood. CDR3 in DNA: TGTGCCAGCGGCAGGACAGGGTTAGGAGAGACCCAGTACTTC. Amino acid sequence: CASGRTGLGETQYF.